The next 27 T cell receptor beta chains were all read from a single sample in a study of blood T cell repertoires in COVID-19. Sequencing used immunoSEQ multiplex PCR; TCRdb keeps in-frame clones, though not all of them. This sample has 240,000 or so clones, with 75% to 90% found just once. Sequencing was performed on PBMCs or T cells enriched from blood (not recorded which). The receptors derive from a woman aged 40 to 50 with acute COVID-19.

V gene TRBV5-1 combines with J gene TRBJ1-2; D not resolved. V lost 3 bases to trimming and J lost 4 bases, with 10 bases between them. Germline CDR1 and CDR2: SGHRS and YFSETQ. This CDR3 comprises 13 residues. DNA of the CDR3: TGCGCCAGCAGCTACCTACCGGTCTATGGCTACACCTTC. This gives the protein CASSYLPVYGYTF.

The chain has TRBV18 and TRBJ1-3; D gene uncertain. CDR1 is KGHSH and CDR2 is LQKENI in the germline V gene. V lost 6 bases and J lost 4, with 10 bases in between. The CDR3 covers 13 residues. The CDR3 spells CASSQEAGNTIYF. The CDR3 DNA sequence: TGTGCCAGCTCGCAGGAGGCCGGAAACACCATATATTTT.

V is TRBV19 and J is TRBJ1-5; D is ambiguous. Germline V CDR1 and CDR2: LNHDA, SQIVND (reference sequence). V was clipped by 3 bases and J by 7 bases, with 10 bases between them. The CDR3 extends over 13 amino acids. CDR3 residues: CASSITENQPQHF. The CDR3 DNA reads as TGTGCCAGTAGTATCACAGAGAACCAGCCCCAGCATTTT.

J is TRBJ2-1 and V is TRBV19; 15 nucleotides agree with TRBD2. V was pared by 3 bases and J by 12 bases, with 6 bases of the junction left unmatched. The CDR3 runs to 15 residues. Germline values: CDR1 LNHDA, CDR2 SQIVND (reference sequence). CDR3 nucleotide sequence: TGTGCCAGTAGTATGACGGGACTAGCGGGAGGAAGGCAGTTCTTC. It translates to CASSMTGLAGGRQFF.

V usage is TRBV10-1 and J usage is TRBJ2-1; D might be TRBD2 (5 bases). The V and J ends lost 4 bases and 4 bases respectively, with 11 bases between them. Germline-derived CDR1 and CDR2 are WNHNN and SYGVQD (reference sequence). The CDR3 contains 14 residues. CDR3 residues: CASSASSRYNEQFF. DNA of the CDR3: TGCGCCAGCAGTGCATCTAGCAGGTACAATGAGCAGTTCTTC.

The chain joins TRBV7-2 to TRBJ2-5, with a possible D match to TRBD2 (7 bases). This CDR3 is 15 amino acids long. With 1 base removed from V and 2 bases from J, the gap between germline ends came to 11 bases. The germline CDR1 and CDR2 sequences are SGHTA and FQGNSA. The CDR3 DNA is TGTGCCAGCAGCTTAGGGGGGGGCTATCAAGAGACCCAGTACTTC. As protein: CASSLGGGYQETQYF. The whole variable domain, remainder taken from reference TRBV7-2 and TRBJ2-5, is GAGVSQSPSNKVTEKGKDVELRCDPISGHTALYWYRQSLGQGLEFLIYFQGNSAPDKSGLPSDRFSAERTGGSVSTLTIQRTQQEDSAVYLCASSLGGGYQETQYFGPGTRLLVL.

The chain employs TRBV13 and TRBJ2-1; 8 bases align to TRBD1. The germline V gene encodes CDR1 PRHDT and CDR2 FYEKMQ (reference sequence). The J segment lost 2 bases and the V segment lost 1 base, leaving 1 base of the junction unmatched. This CDR3 contains 15 residues. The CDR3 here is CASSLEGQAYNEQFF. The CDR3 DNA sequence: TGTGCCAGCAGCTTAGAGGGACAGGCCTACAATGAGCAGTTCTTC.

The rearrangement joins TRBV21-1 to TRBJ1-2. TRBV21-1 is a recognized pseudogene. This CDR3 has 14 amino acids. The CDR3 loop reads CASSNEVSNYGYTF. The CDR3 DNA sequence: TGTGCCAGCAGCAACGAGGTAAGCAACTATGGCTACACCTTC.

This clone was observed a few times. The chain is built from TRBV7-6 and TRBJ2-7, with a weak D call TRBD2 (5 bases). The CDR3 is made up of 15 amino acids. CDR1 SGHVS and CDR2 FNYEAQ come from the germline V gene. V was clipped by 0 bases and J by 5 bases, with 14 bases between them. CDR3 region: CASSLAGSGFHEQYF. The CDR3 nucleotides are TGTGCCAGCAGCTTAGCGGGGTCGGGGTTCCACGAGCAGTACTTC.

V usage is TRBV2 and J usage is TRBJ1-1; no definite D call. Looked up from germline, CDR1 is SNHLY and CDR2 is FYNNEI. The CDR3 is 13 residues long. Trimming took 3 bases from V and 3 from J, leaving 8 bases between them. CDR3 sequence (DNA): TGTGCCAGCAGTGACAGAGGGTACACTGAAGCTTTCTTT. Residues: CASSDRGYTEAFF.

This clone appeared a single time. The chain links TRBV11-3 to TRBJ2-1, with 7 bases identical to TRBD2. Germline CDR1 is SGHNT and CDR2 is YENEEA. V dropped 8 bases and J dropped 2; count of bases not matched to a gene: 9. The CDR3 runs to 15 residues. CDR3 amino acids: CASGAGRTTYNEQFF. As DNA, the CDR3 is TGTGCCAGCGGAGCGGGGCGAACGACCTACAATGAGCAGTTCTTC.

The gene calls are TRBV10-3 and TRBJ2-1, with D possibly being TRBD1 (6 bases). V was clipped by 6 bases and J by 8 bases, with 11 bases between them. The CDR3 contains 12 residues. The V gene's germline CDR1 is ENHRY and CDR2 SYGVKD. The CDR3 here is CAISEGQHEQFF. The CDR3 bases are TGTGCCATCAGCGAAGGACAGCATGAGCAGTTCTTC.

The chain carries TRBV7-9 and TRBJ2-6; 8 bases agree with TRBD1. V was pared by 1 base and J by 1 base, with 3 bases of the junction left unmatched. CDR1 SEHNR and CDR2 FQNEAQ come from the germline V gene (reference sequence). The CDR3 sequence is 17 residues long. CDR3 coding DNA: TGTGCCAGCAGCTTAGGGGACAGGAGGTCTGGGGCCAACGTCCTGACTTTC. Translating it yields CASSLGDRRSGANVLTF.

The chain uses TRBV5-6 and TRBJ1-5, with 8 bases identical to TRBD1. The length of the CDR3 is 18 residues. V was clipped by 4 bases and J by 0 bases; unmatched bases: 12. CDR1 is SGHDT and CDR2 is YYEEEE in the germline V gene. The CDR3 spells CASSHRDRWIISNQPQHF. In DNA form, the CDR3 reads TGTGCCAGCAGCCACCGGGACAGGTGGATTATTAGCAATCAGCCCCAGCATTTT.

In this sample, this clone turned up many times. The chain recombines TRBV7-2 with TRBJ2-1; possible D gene TRBD1, 5 bases. The CDR3 spans 13 residues. V was pared by 7 bases and J by 7 bases, with 14 bases between. The germline gives CDR1 SGHTA, CDR2 FQGNSA. CDR3 in amino acids: CASNDRGRNEQFF. In DNA, the CDR3 is TGTGCCAGCAATGATAGGGGCCGGAATGAGCAGTTCTTC.

The chain combines TRBV28 with TRBJ2-7; 8 bases map to TRBD2. CDR1 is MDHEN, CDR2 SYDVKM, per germline. CDR3 length: 15 amino acids. J lost 4 bases, V lost 2 bases, and 7 bases had no gene match. Here the CDR3 DNA reads TGTGCCAGCAGTTTACAGCTAGCGGGTGGTTACGAGCAGTACTTC. Amino acid sequence: CASSLQLAGGYEQYF.

The V call is TRBV6-5, the J call TRBJ1-6; D unclear. This CDR3 comprises 14 residues. Germline V gene data show CDR1 as MNHEY and CDR2 as SVGAGI. Trimming removed 6 bases at V and 7 bases at J, with 13 bases between. The CDR3 sequence: CASRGNWENSPLHF. CDR3 DNA sequence: TGTGCCAGCAGAGGGAATTGGGAGAATTCACCCCTCCACTTT.

The V gene is TRBV10-3, the J gene TRBJ2-1, with D possibly TRBD2 on 6 matching bases. CDR1 is ENHRY and CDR2 is SYGVKD in the germline V gene. Trimming removed 5 bases at V and 10 bases at J, with 9 bases between. The CDR3 spans 11 residues. The CDR3 spells CAISRAGEQFF. As DNA, the CDR3 is TGTGCCATCAGTAGGGCGGGAGAGCAGTTCTTC.

The chain uses TRBV9 and TRBJ2-2; no reliable D call. The V gene lost 0 bases and the J gene lost 6 bases, with 9 bases spanning the gap. The CDR3 loop spans 14 amino acids. Germline V gene sequence: CDR1 SGDLS, CDR2 YYNGEE. CDR3 nucleotides: TGTGCCAGCAGCGTAGGGCCAACCCCCGGGGAGCTGTTTTTT. Protein sequence: CASSVGPTPGELFF.

The rearrangement joins TRBV5-1 to TRBJ1-2; D gene ambiguous. The CDR3 sequence is 12 residues long. Per germline, CDR1 SGHRS and CDR2 YFSETQ. The V end was cut by 0 bases, the J end by 4 bases, with 4 bases between. In nucleotides, the CDR3 is TGCGCCAGCAGCTTGGACACCTATGGCTACACCTTC. Translating it yields CASSLDTYGYTF. The complete variable domain, with remaining parts taken from reference TRBV5-1 and TRBJ1-2, reads KAGVTQTPRYLIKTRGQQVTLSCSPISGHRSVSWYQQTPGQGLQFLFEYFSETQRNKGNFPGRFSGRQFSNSRSEMNVSTLELGDSALYLCASSLDTYGYTFGSGTRLTVV.

The rearrangement joins TRBV10-3 to TRBJ1-5; the D gene is possibly TRBD1 (6 bases). The CDR3 loop spans 19 amino acids. Germline V lookup: CDR1 ENHRY, CDR2 SYGVKD. The V end lost 6 bases, the J end lost 3 bases, and 27 bases lay between the germline ends. CDR3 sequence (DNA): TGTGCCATCAGGTACCGGGACCGGGGGGAAGGGGGTGTCAATCAGCCCCAGCATTTT. Translation gives CAIRYRDRGEGGVNQPQHF.

The CDR3 here is CASSASRGGTEAFF. The CDR3 DNA follows: TGTGCCAGCAGTGCGTCCAGGGGAGGGACTGAAGCTTTCTTT. This rearrangement joins TRBV25-1 to TRBJ1-1, with a weak D call TRBD1 (6 bases). Germline loops: CDR1 MGHDK, CDR2 SYGVNS. The CDR3 length is 14 residues. V was pared by 4 bases and J by 5 bases, with 14 bases between.

The chain links TRBV19 to TRBJ1-5; 8 bases are shared with TRBD1. Looked up from germline, CDR1 is LNHDA and CDR2 is SQIVND (reference sequence). The CDR3 has 14 amino acids. With 2 bases clipped from V and 4 bases from J, the junction kept 1 base outside the gene matches. The CDR3 sequence: CASSIRDRNQPQHF. As DNA, the CDR3 is TGTGCCAGTAGTATACGGGACAGGAATCAGCCCCAGCATTTT.

The chain is built from TRBV27 and TRBJ1-1; 9 nucleotides line up with TRBD1. J gave up 5 bases and V 5 bases, and 12 bases lay outside the gene matches. The CDR3 loop spans 16 amino acids. The germline V gene has CDR1 MNHEY and CDR2 SMNVEV (reference sequence). The CDR3 here is CASSARSGTGRTEAFF. The DNA of the CDR3 is TGTGCCAGCAGTGCAAGATCCGGGACAGGGAGGACTGAAGCTTTCTTT.

The V call is TRBV7-6, the J call TRBJ2-1, with 8 bases matching TRBD2. CDR1 is SGHVS and CDR2 is FNYEAQ in the germline V gene. V was clipped by 5 bases and J by 4 bases; unmatched bases: 4. The CDR3 is 14 residues long. CDR3 coding DNA: TGTGCCAGCAGCCATAGCGGGGAATACAATGAGCAGTTCTTC. It specifies CASSHSGEYNEQFF.

The count of this clone is one. The chain links TRBV7-9 to TRBJ2-1; 7 bases align to TRBD2. J lost 7 bases, V lost 5 bases, and 11 bases had no gene match. Germline loops: CDR1 SEHNR, CDR2 FQNEAQ (reference sequence). CDR3 size: 15 residues. The CDR3 nucleotides read TGTGCCAGCAGCAATACTAGACTAGCCCGTAATGAGCAGTTCTTC. Translating it yields CASSNTRLARNEQFF.

The V gene is TRBV5-1, the J gene TRBJ2-7, with 9 nucleotides matching TRBD1. Germline lookup yields CDR1 SGHRS and CDR2 YFSETQ. The CDR3 sequence is 14 residues long. V shed 3 bases and J 6 bases; nucleotides not matched to a gene: 7. CDR3 region: CASSWGQGEGEQYF. CDR3 DNA: TGCGCCAGCAGCTGGGGACAGGGCGAGGGCGAGCAGTACTTC.